The next 21 T cell receptor beta chains were all read from a single sample in a study of monozygotic twins with inflammatory bowel disease. No DNA is given; TCRdb re-called the 5' RACE reads and lists each CDR3 protein once. In all, the sample yields fewer than 110,000 distinct CDR3 sequences. The sequencing sample was made of blood. The origin of the receptors is a human donor with ulcerative colitis or Crohn's disease, or a healthy co-twin of an affected twin (not recorded which).

The chain's CDR3 is CSVKRNTDTQYF. The chain has TRBV29-1 and TRBJ2-3. This CDR3 contains 12 residues. The germline V gene has CDR1 SQVTM and CDR2 ANQGSEA.

This rearrangement joins TRBV25-1 to TRBJ2-1; checking the TCRdb D call of TRBD1 is not possible without DNA. Per germline, CDR1 MGHDK and CDR2 SYGVNS. CDR3 length: 15 amino acids. The CDR3 sequence: CASNRAGSGYNEQFF.

The chain employs TRBV6-5 and TRBJ2-1; TCRdb's D gene call, TRBD2, goes unchecked for lack of DNA. The CDR3 length is 16 residues. CDR1 is MNHEY, CDR2 SVGAGI, per germline. CDR3: CASSYRLAGPGYEQFF.

The chain is built from TRBV27 and TRBJ1-1; TCRdb reports TRBD1, a call that lacks DNA to check it against. The CDR3 length is 15 residues. Germline V gene sequence: CDR1 MNHEY, CDR2 SMNVEV (reference sequence). The CDR3: CASSGFRTANTEAFF.

The rearrangement links TRBV4-3 to TRBJ2-3; the TCRdb call, TRBD1, lacks DNA for checking. Germline CDR1 reads LGHNA; CDR2 reads YSLEER. CDR3 length equals 13 residues. The CDR3: CASSGTGADTQYF.

This sequence joins TRBV18 and TRBJ2-7. Germline assignment: CDR1 KGHSH and CDR2 LQKENI. This CDR3 has 13 residues. The CDR3 region is CASSPLWDYEQYF. Full variable domain (rest looked up from reference TRBV18 and TRBJ2-7): NAGVMQNPRHLVRRRGQEARLRCSPMKGHSHVYWYRQLPEEGLKFMVYLQKENIIDESGMPKERFSAEFPKEGPSILRIQQVVRGDSAAYFCASSPLWDYEQYFGPGTRLTVT.

This sequence joins TRBV12-3 or TRBV12-4 and TRBJ2-2; TCRdb calls TRBD2, which cannot be checked without DNA. The length of the CDR3 is 13 residues. The CDR3 sequence is CASGYAGVTELFF.

The V gene is TRBV4-3, the J gene TRBJ2-3; TCRdb picks TRBD2, but there is no DNA to check that call. This CDR3 spans 16 amino acids. Germline V gene lookup returns CDR1 LGHNA and CDR2 YSLEER. The chain's CDR3 is CASSQTGTSGGDTQYF.

This chain connects TRBV7-9 to TRBJ2-5. Per the germline V gene, CDR1 is SEHNR and CDR2 is FQNEAQ (reference sequence). CDR3 size: 13 residues. The CDR3 region is CDSSQITDLTQYF.

V usage is TRBV9 and J usage is TRBJ2-1; checking the TCRdb D call of TRBD2 is not possible without DNA. Germline V CDR1 and CDR2: SGDLS, YYNGEE. This CDR3 contains 15 residues. CDR3: CASSVETSGGGEQFF.

This sequence joins TRBV7-2 and TRBJ1-2; the TRBD1 assignment by TCRdb is unverifiable without DNA. Germline CDR1 is SGHTA and CDR2 is FQGNSA. The CDR3 runs to 14 residues. CDR3: CASSLGPGSYGYTF.

The chain recombines TRBV6-5 with TRBJ2-3; TCRdb designates TRBD1, a call that cannot be tested without DNA. The CDR3 runs to 13 residues. Germline V gene lookup returns CDR1 MNHEY and CDR2 SVGAGI. The chain's CDR3 is CASRTDRGDTQYF.

This chain connects TRBV7-9 to TRBJ2-1; without DNA, the TCRdb call of TRBD1 cannot be checked. CDR1 is SEHNR and CDR2 is FQNEAQ in the germline V gene (reference sequence). The CDR3 is 15 amino acids. CDR3 in amino acids: CASSKTGTYYNEQFF.

This rearrangement joins TRBV7-9 to TRBJ2-1; the D call from TCRdb, TRBD2, cannot be confirmed without DNA. Looked up from germline, CDR1 is SEHNR and CDR2 is FQNEAQ (reference sequence). The CDR3 is made up of 16 amino acids. CDR3 sequence reads: CASSPHPLAKDNEQFF.

The CDR3 reads CSVDGLADRNEQFF. The chain couples TRBV29-1 to TRBJ2-1; absent DNA, TCRdb's TRBD2 call cannot be checked. The CDR3 sequence is 14 residues long. Germline CDR1 reads SQVTM; CDR2 reads ANQGSEA.

The chain carries TRBV27 and TRBJ1-5; TCRdb returns TRBD1, unconfirmable since there is no DNA. The CDR3 totals 15 residues. Germline CDR1 MNHEY, CDR2 SMNVEV (reference sequence). The CDR3: CASAEDRDLGQPQHF.

The V call is TRBV2, the J call TRBJ1-1. The germline V gene encodes CDR1 SNHLY and CDR2 FYNNEI. This CDR3 contains 15 residues. The CDR3: CASKISDGMNTEAFF.

The gene calls are TRBV5-1 and TRBJ1-2. Germline CDR1 is SGHRS and CDR2 is YFSETQ. The CDR3 covers 13 residues. CDR3 loop: CASSSDGNYGYTF.

The CDR3 region is CASSPWTGGYNEQFF. V and J are TRBV19 and TRBJ2-1; TCRdb lists TRBD1, though no DNA is available to test this call. The CDR3 consists of 15 residues. The V gene's germline CDR1 is LNHDA and CDR2 SQIVND (reference sequence).

The rearrangement links TRBV6-5 to TRBJ2-7; TCRdb returns TRBD1, unconfirmable since there is no DNA. This CDR3 region has 13 residues. CDR1 and CDR2 (germline): MNHEY, SVGAGI. The CDR3 reads CASGTGTPTEQYF.

The chain combines TRBV6-5 with TRBJ1-6; TCRdb's D gene call, TRBD1, goes unchecked for lack of DNA. The CDR3 covers 16 residues. CDR1 and CDR2 from the germline V gene are MNHEY and SVGAGI. This CDR3 reads CASSYTARAYNSPLHF.